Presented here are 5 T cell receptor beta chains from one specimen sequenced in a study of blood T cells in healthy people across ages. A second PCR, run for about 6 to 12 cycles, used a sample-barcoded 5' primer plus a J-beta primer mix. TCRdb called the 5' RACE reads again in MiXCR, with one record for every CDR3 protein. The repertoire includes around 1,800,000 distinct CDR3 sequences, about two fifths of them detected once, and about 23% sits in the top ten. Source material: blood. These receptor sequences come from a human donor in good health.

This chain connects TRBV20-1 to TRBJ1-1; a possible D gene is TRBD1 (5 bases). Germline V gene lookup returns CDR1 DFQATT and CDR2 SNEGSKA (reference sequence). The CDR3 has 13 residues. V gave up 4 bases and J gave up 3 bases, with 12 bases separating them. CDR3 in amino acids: CSAITGTYTEAFF. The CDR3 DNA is TGCAGTGCTATAACCGGGACCTACACTGAAGCTTTCTTT.

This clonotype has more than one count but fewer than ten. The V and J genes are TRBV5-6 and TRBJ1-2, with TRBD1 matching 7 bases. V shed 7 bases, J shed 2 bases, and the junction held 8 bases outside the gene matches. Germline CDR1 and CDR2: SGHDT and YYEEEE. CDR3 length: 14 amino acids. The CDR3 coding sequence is TGTGCCAGCTCGATGGCACAGGGGAACTATGGCTACACCTTC. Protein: CASSMAQGNYGYTF.

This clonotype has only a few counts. The CDR3 DNA reads as TGCAGCGTGGCGACAGGGAGGGTCTATGGCTACACCTTC. Residues: CSVATGRVYGYTF. V usage is TRBV29-1 and J usage is TRBJ1-2, with 7 bases identical to TRBD1. V lost 6 bases and J lost 4; bases outside the gene matches: 8. CDR3 size: 13 residues. The germline CDR1 and CDR2 sequences are SQVTM and ANQGSEA. Complete variable domain (other parts from reference TRBV29-1 and TRBJ1-2): SAVISQKPSRDICQRGTSLTIQCQVDSQVTMMFWYRQQPGQSLTLIATANQGSEATYESGFVIDKFPISRPNLTFSTLTVSNMSPEDSSIYLCSVATGRVYGYTFGSGTRLTVV.

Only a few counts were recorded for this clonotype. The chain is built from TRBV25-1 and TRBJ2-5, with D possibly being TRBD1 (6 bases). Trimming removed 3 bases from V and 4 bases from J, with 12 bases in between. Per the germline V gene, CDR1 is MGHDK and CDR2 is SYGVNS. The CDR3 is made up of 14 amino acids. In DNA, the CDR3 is TGTGCCAGCAGTGATTGGCAGGGGTCAGAGACCCAGTACTTC. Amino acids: CASSDWQGSETQYF.

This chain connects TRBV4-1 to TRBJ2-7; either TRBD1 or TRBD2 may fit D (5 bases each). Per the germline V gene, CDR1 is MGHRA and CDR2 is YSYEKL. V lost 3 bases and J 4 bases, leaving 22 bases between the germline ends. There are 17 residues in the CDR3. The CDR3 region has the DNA TGCGCCAGCAGCCAGGTGGAAGAGGGGTTATCCCTTTACGAGCAGTACTTC. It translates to CASSQVEEGLSLYEQYF.